Sequencing of this T cell receptor (beta chain) was carried out in a study of blood T cell repertoires in COVID-19. The wider study: From the United States, Italy and Spain came samples of acute and convalescent COVID-19. PBMCs, B-cell-depleted T cells, or T cells were the source of the cDNA or gDNA that made up the material.

Per the study methods: Counts of nucleated cells, estimated from reference gene primer amplification, were obtained. Sequenced by immunoSEQ multiplex PCR; TCRdb stores in-frame clones only, minus some. The V and J calls and clone size were taken over from that table, and D and trimming were inferred from the DNA. This sample has approximately 160,000 clones, with roughly four fifths found just once. This clonotype was obtained from a man aged 70 or older who had recovered from COVID-19. Source material: peripheral blood.

The CDR3: CASSSSGTGIHQPQHF. The DNA for the CDR3 is TGTGCCAGCAGTTCCTCCGGGACAGGGATACATCAGCCCCAGCATTTT. This rearrangement joins TRBV27 to TRBJ1-5; 9 bases agree with TRBD1. CDR3 size: 16 residues. J gave up 5 bases and V 4 bases, and 9 bases lay outside the gene matches. Germline CDR1 is MNHEY and CDR2 is SMNVEV (reference sequence).